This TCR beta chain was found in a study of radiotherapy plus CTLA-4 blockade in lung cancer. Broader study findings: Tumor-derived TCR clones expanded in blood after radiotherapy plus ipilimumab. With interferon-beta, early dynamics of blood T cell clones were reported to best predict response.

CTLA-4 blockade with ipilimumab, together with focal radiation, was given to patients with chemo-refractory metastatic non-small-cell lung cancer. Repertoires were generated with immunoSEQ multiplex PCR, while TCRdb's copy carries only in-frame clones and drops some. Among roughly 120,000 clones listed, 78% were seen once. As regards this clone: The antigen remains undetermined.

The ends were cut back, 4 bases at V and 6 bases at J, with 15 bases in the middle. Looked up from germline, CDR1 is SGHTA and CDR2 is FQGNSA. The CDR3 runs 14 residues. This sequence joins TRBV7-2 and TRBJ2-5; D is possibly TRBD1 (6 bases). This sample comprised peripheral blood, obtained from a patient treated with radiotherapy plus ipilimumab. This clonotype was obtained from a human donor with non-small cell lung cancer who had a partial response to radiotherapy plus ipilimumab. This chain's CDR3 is CASSYLTGGKTQYF. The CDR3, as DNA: TGTGCCAGCAGCTACTTGACAGGTGGAAAGACCCAGTACTTC.